Below are 16 T cell receptor beta chains sequenced from a single sample in a study of CD8 T cells in ankylosing spondylitis. MiXCR, applied by TCRdb to the 5' RACE reads, yields one record per CDR3 protein. The repertoire holds a few hundred thousand distinct CDR3 sequences, with more than 20% as singletons. Study results and caveats: For ankylosing spondylitis blood, a TCR beta motif of seven to nine highly homologous variants appeared characteristic.

The antigens of these receptors remain unknown. The material sequenced was blood, either unsorted or a sorted T cell fraction (not recorded which). Receptors were obtained from a male donor with ankylosing spondylitis.

The rearrangement joins TRBV28 to TRBJ2-7; D is ambiguous. CDR1 is MDHEN, CDR2 SYDVKM, per germline. V was trimmed by 5 bases and J by 3 bases, leaving 8 bases between them. The CDR3 runs to 12 residues. This CDR3 is CASSIHNYEQYF. The DNA for the CDR3 is TGTGCCAGCAGTATTCATAACTACGAGCAGTACTTC. The whole variable domain, filled in from reference TRBV28 and TRBJ2-7, reads DVKVTQSSRYLVKRTGEKVFLECVQDMDHENMFWYRQDPGLGLRLIYFSYDVKMKEKGDIPEGYSVSREKKERFSLILESASTNQTSMYLCASSIHNYEQYFGPGTRLTVT.

This clonotype was counted between two and nine times. The chain recombines TRBV7-2 with TRBJ2-7; TRBD2 aligns across 10 bases. Germline CDR1 reads SGHTA; CDR2 reads FQGNSA. The junction had 11 bases not matched to a gene; V was cut back by 3 bases and J by 6 bases. The CDR3 is 16 amino acids. CDR3 amino acids: CASSFNSGRAPREQYF. The CDR3 nucleotides read TGTGCCAGCAGCTTTAACAGCGGGAGGGCCCCCCGCGAGCAGTACTTC.

The chain recombines TRBV7-2 with TRBJ1-6; 9 positions agree with TRBD1. The CDR3 is 14 residues long. CDR1 and CDR2 from the germline V gene are SGHTA and FQGNSA. The V segment lost 4 bases and the J segment 8 bases; nucleotides outside the gene matches: 3. In DNA, the CDR3 is TGTGCCAGCAGCTCTCGACAGGGGGATTCACCCCTCCACTTT. Translating gives CASSSRQGDSPLHF.

This clonotype has ten or more counts. The V and J genes are TRBV28 and TRBJ2-2, with 12 positions matching TRBD1. This CDR3 contains 15 residues. Germline values: CDR1 MDHEN, CDR2 SYDVKM. V trimming: 8 bases; J trimming: 4 bases; junction bases outside the gene matches: 5. CDR3 residues: CASRDRGPSTGELFF. The CDR3 bases are TGTGCCAGCCGGGACAGGGGGCCCTCCACCGGGGAGCTGTTTTTT.

The rearrangement links TRBV10-3 to TRBJ2-2; D gene unclear. This CDR3 is 17 amino acids long. Germline CDR1 is ENHRY and CDR2 is SYGVKD. V lost 2 bases to trimming and J lost 4 bases, with 17 bases between them. The CDR3 protein is CAISEKVLGRGTGELFF. CDR3 nucleotides: TGTGCCATCAGTGAGAAGGTCCTAGGACGTGGCACCGGGGAGCTGTTTTTT.

V and J are TRBV5-1 and TRBJ2-1, with D perhaps assigned TRBD1 or TRBD2 (5 bases each). Germline V gene data show CDR1 as SGHRS and CDR2 as YFSETQ. V was cut by 4 bases and J by 10 bases, with 18 bases left in between. The CDR3 sequence is 14 residues long. This chain's CDR3 is CASSPRDPGREQFF. The CDR3 bases are TGCGCCAGCAGCCCCCGGGACCCCGGCCGGGAGCAGTTCTTC.

The CDR3 is CASSQQGATNEKLFF. Written as DNA, the CDR3 is TGTGCCAGCAGCCAGCAGGGGGCAACTAATGAAAAACTGTTTTTT. The chain joins TRBV3-1 to TRBJ1-4; 7 bases line up with TRBD1. The CDR3 runs to 15 residues. Trimming at V came to 3 bases and at J to 0 bases, leaving 1 base not matched to a gene. Looked up from germline, CDR1 is LGHDT and CDR2 is YNNKEL (reference sequence).

The J gene is TRBJ2-1, the V gene TRBV9; 14 nucleotides match TRBD2. The CDR3 sequence is 19 residues long. J lost 2 bases, V lost 3 bases, and 10 bases had no gene match. CDR1 is SGDLS and CDR2 is YYNGEE in the germline V gene. The CDR3 reads CASSAPGLAGDGAYNEQFF. CDR3 in DNA: TGTGCCAGCAGCGCCCCGGGACTAGCGGGAGATGGGGCCTACAATGAGCAGTTCTTC.

The chain links TRBV20-1 to TRBJ2-1; the match to TRBD2 covers 8 bases. The CDR3 spans 13 residues. Germline V gene data show CDR1 as DFQATT and CDR2 as SNEGSKA (reference sequence). V dropped 6 bases and J dropped 6; count of bases not matched to a gene: 7. The CDR3 sequence is CSAAVAGPNEQFF. For the CDR3, the DNA is TGCAGTGCCGCGGTAGCGGGACCCAATGAGCAGTTCTTC.

The V gene is TRBV3-1, the J gene TRBJ2-7, with TRBD2 matching over 9 bases. From germline, CDR1 is LGHDT and CDR2 YNNKEL (reference sequence). With V trimmed by 0 bases and J by 7 bases, 13 bases remained unmatched. The CDR3 is 17 residues long. This CDR3 is CASSQEGAKAGGEEQYF. CDR3 nucleotides: TGTGCCAGCAGCCAAGAAGGGGCAAAAGCGGGAGGCGAAGAGCAGTACTTC.

V usage is TRBV20-1 and J usage is TRBJ2-7; D is possibly TRBD2 (6 bases). Germline V lookup: CDR1 DFQATT, CDR2 SNEGSKA (reference sequence). CDR3 length: 13 amino acids. V dropped 2 bases and J dropped 7 bases, with 15 bases sitting between them. The DNA of the CDR3 is TGCAGTGCTAGAAAACCGGGTGCGGGGGAGCAGTACTTC. This codes for CSARKPGAGEQYF.

The chain recombines TRBV20-1 with TRBJ2-1; D call uncertain. Germline values: CDR1 DFQATT, CDR2 SNEGSKA (reference sequence). This CDR3 contains 14 residues. V was trimmed by 0 bases and J by 5 bases, leaving 11 bases between them. In DNA, the CDR3 is TGCAGTGCTAGAGATGGTGCGCGGCACAATGAGCAGTTCTTC. This translates into CSARDGARHNEQFF.

This clonotype turned up a few times. The chain carries TRBV5-1 and TRBJ1-2; no clear D. The CDR3 has 14 residues. Trimming took off 4 bases at V and 1 base at J, with 11 bases between the two ends. Germline-derived CDR1 and CDR2 are SGHRS and YFSETQ. CDR3 sequence reads: CASSREGGNYGYTF. The CDR3 DNA is TGCGCCAGCAGCCGGGAAGGCGGTAACTATGGCTACACCTTC.

The chain couples TRBV5-5 to TRBJ2-1; TRBD2 is a possible D gene (5 bases). CDR3 length equals 15 residues. V dropped 3 bases and J dropped 7 bases, with 17 bases sitting between them. Germline CDR1 reads SGHKS; CDR2 reads YYEKEE (reference sequence). CDR3 residues: CASSYNLDPGNEQFF. Written as DNA, the CDR3 is TGTGCCAGCAGCTATAACCTGGACCCGGGGAATGAGCAGTTCTTC.

The table lists this clonotype with a few counts. This chain joins TRBV10-3 and TRBJ1-1; D uncertain. The CDR3 is 13 residues long. V was pared by 4 bases and J by 2 bases, with 8 bases between. Germline values: CDR1 ENHRY, CDR2 SYGVKD. In DNA, the CDR3 is TGTGCCATCAGTGGGCGGGATAACACTGAAGCTTTCTTT. Its protein product is CAISGRDNTEAFF.

The chain combines TRBV5-4 with TRBJ2-3; D may be TRBD1 (6 bases). Germline assignment: CDR1 SGHNT and CDR2 YYREEE (reference sequence). V lost 1 base to trimming and J lost 3 bases, with 15 bases between them. The CDR3 spans 16 residues. The CDR3 sequence: CASSLTPLGGTDTQYF. Here the CDR3 DNA reads TGTGCCAGCAGCTTGACCCCACTAGGGGGAACAGATACGCAGTATTTT.